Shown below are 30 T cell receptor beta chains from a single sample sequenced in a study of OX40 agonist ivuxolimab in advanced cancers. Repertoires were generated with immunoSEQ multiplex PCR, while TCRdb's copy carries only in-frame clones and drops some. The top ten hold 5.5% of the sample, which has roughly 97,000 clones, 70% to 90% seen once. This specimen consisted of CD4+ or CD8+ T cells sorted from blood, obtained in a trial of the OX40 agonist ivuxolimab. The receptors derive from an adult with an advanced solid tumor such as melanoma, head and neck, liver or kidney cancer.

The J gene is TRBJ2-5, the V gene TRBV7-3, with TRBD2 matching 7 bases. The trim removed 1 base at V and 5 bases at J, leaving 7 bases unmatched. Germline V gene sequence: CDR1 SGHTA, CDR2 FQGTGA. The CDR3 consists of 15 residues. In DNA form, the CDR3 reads TGTGCCAGCAGCTTAAGCCCCCAGGGAGGGGAGACCCAGTACTTC. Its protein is CASSLSPQGGETQYF.

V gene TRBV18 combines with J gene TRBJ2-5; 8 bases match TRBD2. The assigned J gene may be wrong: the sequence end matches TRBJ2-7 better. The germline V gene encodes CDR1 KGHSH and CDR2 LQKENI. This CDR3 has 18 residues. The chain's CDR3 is CASSPPGSGGGSSYEQYF. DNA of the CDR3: TGTGCCAGCTCACCACCCGGCAGCGGGGGCGGAAGCTCCTACGAGCAGTACTTC.

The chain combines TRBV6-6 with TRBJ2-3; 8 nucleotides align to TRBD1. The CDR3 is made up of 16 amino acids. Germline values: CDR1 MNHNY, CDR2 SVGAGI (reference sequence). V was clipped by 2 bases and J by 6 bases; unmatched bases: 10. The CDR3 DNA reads TGTGCCAGCAGTTACCACGGACAGGGAAGGCGTGATACGCAGTATTTT. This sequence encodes CASSYHGQGRRDTQYF.

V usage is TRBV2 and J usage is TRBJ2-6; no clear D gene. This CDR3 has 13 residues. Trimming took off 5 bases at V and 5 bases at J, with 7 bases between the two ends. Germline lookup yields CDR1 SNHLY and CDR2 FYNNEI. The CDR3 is CASSNTWANVLTF. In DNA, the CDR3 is TGTGCCAGCAGTAATACCTGGGCCAACGTCCTGACTTTC.

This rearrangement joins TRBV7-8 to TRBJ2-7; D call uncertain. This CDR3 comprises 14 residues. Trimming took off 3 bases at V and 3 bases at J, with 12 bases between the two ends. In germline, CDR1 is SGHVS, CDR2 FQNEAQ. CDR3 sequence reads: CASSFGEIGYEQYF. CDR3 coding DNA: TGTGCCAGCAGCTTCGGCGAGATAGGCTACGAGCAGTACTTC.

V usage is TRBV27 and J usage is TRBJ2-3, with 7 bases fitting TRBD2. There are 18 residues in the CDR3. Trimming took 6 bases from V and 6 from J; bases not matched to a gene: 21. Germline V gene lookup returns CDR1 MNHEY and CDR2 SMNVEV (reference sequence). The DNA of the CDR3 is TGTGCCAGCAGCCACGGATTTCGAAGGGCGGGAGAGTTGGATACGCAGTATTTT. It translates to CASSHGFRRAGELDTQYF.

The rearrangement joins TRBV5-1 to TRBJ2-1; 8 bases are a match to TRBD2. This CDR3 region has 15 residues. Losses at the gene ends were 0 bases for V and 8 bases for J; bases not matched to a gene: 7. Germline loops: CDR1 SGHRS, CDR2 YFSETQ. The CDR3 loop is CASSLAERETDEQFF. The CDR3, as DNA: TGCGCCAGCAGCTTGGCCGAGCGGGAGACCGATGAGCAGTTCTTC.

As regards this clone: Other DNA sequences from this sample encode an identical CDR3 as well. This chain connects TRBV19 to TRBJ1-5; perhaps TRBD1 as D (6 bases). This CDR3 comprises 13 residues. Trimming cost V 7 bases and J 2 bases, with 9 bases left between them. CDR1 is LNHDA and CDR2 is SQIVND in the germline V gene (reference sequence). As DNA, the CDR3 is TGTGCCAGTATGCCAGGGGGCAATCAGCCCCAGCATTTT. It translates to CASMPGGNQPQHF.

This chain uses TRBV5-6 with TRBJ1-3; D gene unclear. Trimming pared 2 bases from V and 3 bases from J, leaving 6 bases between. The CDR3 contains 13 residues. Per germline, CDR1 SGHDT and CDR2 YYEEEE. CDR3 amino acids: CASSLPYGNTIYF. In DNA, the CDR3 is TGTGCCAGCAGCTTACCTTATGGAAACACCATATATTTT.

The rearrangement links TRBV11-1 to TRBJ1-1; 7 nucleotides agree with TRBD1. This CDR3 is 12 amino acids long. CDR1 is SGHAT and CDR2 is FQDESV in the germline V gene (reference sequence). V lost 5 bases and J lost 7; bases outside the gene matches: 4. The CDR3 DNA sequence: TGTGCCAGCAGCCCACAGGGGAGTGAAGCTTTCTTT. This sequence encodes CASSPQGSEAFF.

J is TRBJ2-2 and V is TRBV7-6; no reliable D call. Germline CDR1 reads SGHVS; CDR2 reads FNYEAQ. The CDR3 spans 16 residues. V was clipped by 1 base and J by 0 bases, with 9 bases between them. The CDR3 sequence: CASSLEVSANTGELFF. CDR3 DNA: TGTGCCAGCAGCTTAGAGGTCAGCGCGAACACCGGGGAGCTGTTTTTT. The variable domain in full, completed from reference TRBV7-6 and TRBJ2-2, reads GAGVSQSPRYKVTKRGQDVALRCDPISGHVSLYWYRQALGQGPEFLTYFNYEAQQDKSGLPNDRFSAERPEGSISTLTIQRTEQRDSAMYRCASSLEVSANTGELFFGEGSRLTVL.

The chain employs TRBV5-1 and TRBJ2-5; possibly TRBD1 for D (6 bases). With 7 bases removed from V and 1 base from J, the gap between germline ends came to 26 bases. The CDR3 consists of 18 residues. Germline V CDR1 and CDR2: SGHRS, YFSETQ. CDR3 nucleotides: TGCGCCAGCCGAACAGAACAGGGCAACCAACCTTCCCAAGAGACCCAGTACTTC. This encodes CASRTEQGNQPSQETQYF.

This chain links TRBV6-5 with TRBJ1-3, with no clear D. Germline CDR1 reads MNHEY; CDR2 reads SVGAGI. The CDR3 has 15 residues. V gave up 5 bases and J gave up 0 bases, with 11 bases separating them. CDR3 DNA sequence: TGTGCCAGCAGTCCGAACTTTTACTCTGGAAACACCATATATTTT. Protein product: CASSPNFYSGNTIYF.

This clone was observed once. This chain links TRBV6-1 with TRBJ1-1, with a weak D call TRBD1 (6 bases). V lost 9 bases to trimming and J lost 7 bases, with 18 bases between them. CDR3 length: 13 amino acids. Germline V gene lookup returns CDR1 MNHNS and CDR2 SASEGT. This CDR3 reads CASHNRDTNEAFF. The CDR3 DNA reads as TGTGCCAGTCATAACCGGGACACCAATGAAGCTTTCTTT.

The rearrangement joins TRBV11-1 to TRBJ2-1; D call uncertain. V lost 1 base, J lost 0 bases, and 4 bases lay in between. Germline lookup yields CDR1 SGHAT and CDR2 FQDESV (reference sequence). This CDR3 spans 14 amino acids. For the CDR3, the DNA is TGTGCCAGCAGCTTAGGGGGCTCCTACAATGAGCAGTTCTTC. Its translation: CASSLGGSYNEQFF. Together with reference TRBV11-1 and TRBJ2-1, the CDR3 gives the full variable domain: EAEVAQSPRYKITEKSQAVAFWCDPISGHATLYWYRQILGQGPELLVQFQDESVVDDSQLPKDRFSAERLKGVDSTLKIQPAELGDSAMYLCASSLGGSYNEQFFGPGTRLTVL.

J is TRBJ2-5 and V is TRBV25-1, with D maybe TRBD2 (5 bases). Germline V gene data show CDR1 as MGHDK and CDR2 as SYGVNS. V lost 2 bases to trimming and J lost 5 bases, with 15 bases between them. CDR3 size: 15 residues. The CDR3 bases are TGTGCCAGCAGTGAAAGCTACGGGATAGGGGAGACCCAGTACTTC. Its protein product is CASSESYGIGETQYF.

CDR3 amino acids: CASSWDPDYGYTF. CDR3 nucleotide sequence: TGTGCCAGCAGCTGGGACCCTGACTATGGCTACACCTTC. This rearrangement joins TRBV5-4 to TRBJ1-2; weak D call: TRBD1 (5 bases). CDR1 SGHNT and CDR2 YYREEE come from the germline V gene (reference sequence). The V end was cut by 3 bases, the J end by 3 bases, with 9 bases between. The CDR3 loop spans 13 amino acids.

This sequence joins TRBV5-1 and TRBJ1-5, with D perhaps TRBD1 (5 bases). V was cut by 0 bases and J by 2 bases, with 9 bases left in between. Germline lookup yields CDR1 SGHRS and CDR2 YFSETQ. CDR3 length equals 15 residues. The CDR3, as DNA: TGCGCCAGCAGCTTGGACGGACAAGGCAATCAGCCCCAGCATTTT. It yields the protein CASSLDGQGNQPQHF.

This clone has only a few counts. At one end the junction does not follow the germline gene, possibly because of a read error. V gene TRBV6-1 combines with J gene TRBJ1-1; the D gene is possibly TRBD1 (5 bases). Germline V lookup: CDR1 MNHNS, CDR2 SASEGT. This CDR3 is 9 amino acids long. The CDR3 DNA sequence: TGTGCCAGCAATCCACTCGGACAATTT. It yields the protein CASNPLGQF.

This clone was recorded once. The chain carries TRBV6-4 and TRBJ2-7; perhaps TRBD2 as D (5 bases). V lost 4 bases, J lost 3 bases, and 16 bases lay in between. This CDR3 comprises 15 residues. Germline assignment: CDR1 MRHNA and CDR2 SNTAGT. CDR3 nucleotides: TGTGCCAGCAGTGCCGAAACGGGGAGCATCTACGAGCAGTACTTC. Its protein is CASSAETGSIYEQYF.

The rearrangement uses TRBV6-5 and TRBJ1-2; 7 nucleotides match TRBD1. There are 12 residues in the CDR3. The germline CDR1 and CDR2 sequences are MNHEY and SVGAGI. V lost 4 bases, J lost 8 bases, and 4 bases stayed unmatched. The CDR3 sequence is CASSSSGGGYTF. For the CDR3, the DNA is TGTGCCAGCAGTTCCTCAGGGGGGGGCTACACCTTC.

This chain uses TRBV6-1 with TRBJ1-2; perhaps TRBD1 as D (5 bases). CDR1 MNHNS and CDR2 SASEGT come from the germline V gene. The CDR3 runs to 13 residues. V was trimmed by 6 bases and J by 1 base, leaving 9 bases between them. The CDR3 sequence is CASSVDSNYGYTF. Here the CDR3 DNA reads TGTGCCAGCAGCGTTGACAGTAACTATGGCTACACCTTC.

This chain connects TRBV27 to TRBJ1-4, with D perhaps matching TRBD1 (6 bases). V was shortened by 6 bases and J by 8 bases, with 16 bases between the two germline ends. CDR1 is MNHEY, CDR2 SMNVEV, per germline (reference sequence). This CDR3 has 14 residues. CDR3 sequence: CASSPKGVREKLFF. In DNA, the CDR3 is TGTGCCAGCAGCCCCAAGGGGGTACGGGAAAAACTGTTTTTT.

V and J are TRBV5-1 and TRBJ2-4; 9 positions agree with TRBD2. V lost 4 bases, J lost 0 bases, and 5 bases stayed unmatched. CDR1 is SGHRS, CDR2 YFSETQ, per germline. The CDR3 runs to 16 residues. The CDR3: CASSTIAGVAKNIQYF. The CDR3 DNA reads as TGCGCCAGCAGCACTATAGCGGGAGTAGCCAAAAACATTCAGTACTTC.

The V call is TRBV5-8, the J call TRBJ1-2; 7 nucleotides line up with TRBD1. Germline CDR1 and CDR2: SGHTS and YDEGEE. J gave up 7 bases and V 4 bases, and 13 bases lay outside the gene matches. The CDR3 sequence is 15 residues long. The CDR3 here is CASSPPGTVWSGYTF. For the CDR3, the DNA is TGTGCCAGCAGCCCCCCGGGGACAGTTTGGAGTGGCTACACCTTC. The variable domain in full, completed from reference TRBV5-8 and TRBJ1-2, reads EAGVTQSPTHLIKTRGQQATLRCSPISGHTSVYWYQQALGLGLQFLLWYDEGEERNRGNFPPRFSGRQFPNYSSELNVNALELEDSALYLCASSPPGTVWSGYTFGSGTRLTVV.

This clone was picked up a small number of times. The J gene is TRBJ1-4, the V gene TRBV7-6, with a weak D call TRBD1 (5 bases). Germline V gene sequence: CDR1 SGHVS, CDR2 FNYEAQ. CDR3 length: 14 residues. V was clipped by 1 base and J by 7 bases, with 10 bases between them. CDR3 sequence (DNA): TGTGCCAGCAGCTTAGTTCTCGGGGGTGAAAAACTGTTTTTT. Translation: CASSLVLGGEKLFF.

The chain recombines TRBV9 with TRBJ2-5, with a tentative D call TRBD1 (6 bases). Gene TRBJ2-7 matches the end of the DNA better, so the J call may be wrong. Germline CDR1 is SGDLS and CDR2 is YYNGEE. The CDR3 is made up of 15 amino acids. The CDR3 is CASSVGAGTNYEQYF. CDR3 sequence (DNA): TGTGCCAGCAGCGTAGGGGCCGGGACAAACTACGAGCAGTACTTC.

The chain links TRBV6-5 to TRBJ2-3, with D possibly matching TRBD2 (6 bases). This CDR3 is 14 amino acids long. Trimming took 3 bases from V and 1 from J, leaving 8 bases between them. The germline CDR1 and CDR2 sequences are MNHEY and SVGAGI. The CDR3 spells CASSYGGGTDTQYF. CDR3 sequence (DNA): TGTGCCAGCAGTTATGGCGGGGGCACAGATACGCAGTATTTT.

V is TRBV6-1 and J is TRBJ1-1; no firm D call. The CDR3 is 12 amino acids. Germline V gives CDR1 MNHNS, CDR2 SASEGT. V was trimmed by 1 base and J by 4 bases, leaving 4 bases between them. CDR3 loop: CASSEGVTEAFF. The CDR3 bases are TGTGCCAGCAGTGAAGGGGTCACTGAAGCTTTCTTT.

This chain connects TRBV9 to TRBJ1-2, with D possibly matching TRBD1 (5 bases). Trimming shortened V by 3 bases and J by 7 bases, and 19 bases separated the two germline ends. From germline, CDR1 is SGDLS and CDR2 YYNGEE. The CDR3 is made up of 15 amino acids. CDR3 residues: CASSDYPTAQGGYTF. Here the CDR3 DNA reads TGTGCCAGCAGCGATTATCCGACGGCTCAGGGTGGCTACACCTTC.